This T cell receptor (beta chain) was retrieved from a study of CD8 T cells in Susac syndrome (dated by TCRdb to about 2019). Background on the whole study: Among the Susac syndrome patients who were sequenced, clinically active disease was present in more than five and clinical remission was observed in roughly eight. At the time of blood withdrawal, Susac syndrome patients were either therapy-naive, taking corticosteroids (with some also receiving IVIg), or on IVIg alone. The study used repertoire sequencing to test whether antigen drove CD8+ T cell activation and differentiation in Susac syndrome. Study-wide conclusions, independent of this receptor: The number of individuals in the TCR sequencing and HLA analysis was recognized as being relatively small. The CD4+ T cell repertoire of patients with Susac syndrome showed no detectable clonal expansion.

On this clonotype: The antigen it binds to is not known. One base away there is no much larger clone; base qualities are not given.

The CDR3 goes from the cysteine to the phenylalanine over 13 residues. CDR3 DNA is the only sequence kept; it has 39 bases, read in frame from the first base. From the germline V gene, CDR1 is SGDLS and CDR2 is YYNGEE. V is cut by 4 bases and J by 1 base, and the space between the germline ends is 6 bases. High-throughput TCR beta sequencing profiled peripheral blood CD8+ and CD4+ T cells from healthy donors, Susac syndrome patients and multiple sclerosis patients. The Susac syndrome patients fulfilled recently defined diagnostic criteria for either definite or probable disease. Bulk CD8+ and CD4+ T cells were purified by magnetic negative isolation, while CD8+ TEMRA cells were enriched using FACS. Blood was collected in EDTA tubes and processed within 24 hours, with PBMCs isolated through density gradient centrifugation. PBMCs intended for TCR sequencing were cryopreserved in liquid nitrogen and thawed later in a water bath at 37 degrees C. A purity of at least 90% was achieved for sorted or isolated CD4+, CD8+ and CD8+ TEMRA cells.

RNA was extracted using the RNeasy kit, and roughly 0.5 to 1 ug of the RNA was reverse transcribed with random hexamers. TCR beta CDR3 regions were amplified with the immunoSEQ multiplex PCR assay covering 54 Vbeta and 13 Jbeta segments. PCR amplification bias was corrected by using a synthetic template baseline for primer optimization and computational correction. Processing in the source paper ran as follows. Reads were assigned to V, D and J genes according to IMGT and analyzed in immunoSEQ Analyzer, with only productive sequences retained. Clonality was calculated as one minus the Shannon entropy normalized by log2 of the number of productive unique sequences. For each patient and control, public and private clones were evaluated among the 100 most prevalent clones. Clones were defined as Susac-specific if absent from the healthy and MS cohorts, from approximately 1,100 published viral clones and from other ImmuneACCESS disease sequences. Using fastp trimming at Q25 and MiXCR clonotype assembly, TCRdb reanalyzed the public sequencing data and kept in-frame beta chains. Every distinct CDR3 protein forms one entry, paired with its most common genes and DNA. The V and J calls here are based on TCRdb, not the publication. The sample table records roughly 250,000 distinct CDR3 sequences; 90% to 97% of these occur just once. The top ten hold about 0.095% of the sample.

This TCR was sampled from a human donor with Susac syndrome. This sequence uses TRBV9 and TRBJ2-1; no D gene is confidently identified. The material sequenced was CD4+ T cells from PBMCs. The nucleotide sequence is TGTGCCAGCAGCCGTCAGTCCTACAATGAGCAGTTCTTC. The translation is CASSRQSYNEQFF.